This entry features one T cell receptor beta chain sequence. What it recognizes is unknown. Noted treatment: 19 received Ad26.COV2.S at low or high dose, single or two shots; five or six received placebo; per-sample allocation not given. Following the first vaccine or placebo injection, samples were taken on day 63. Assay used: immunoSEQ multiplex PCR; TCRdb lists only in-frame clones, some missing. The table has about 680,000 clones, roughly 90% seen once. V gave up 3 bases and J gave up 1 base, with 12 bases separating them. The CDR3 extends over 15 amino acids. Germline CDR1 is LGHDT and CDR2 is YNNKEL (reference sequence). The data belong to a study of Ad26.COV2.S vaccination and SARS-CoV-2 variants. Study background: This donor came from the COV1001 trial of Ad26.COV2.S. Study observations and caveats: Measurements of TCR breadth and depth may have given underestimates of the total T cell responses. The placebo group had lower spike-specific TCR breadth than the vaccine recipients did.

The receptor comes from a person between 18 and 65 years old who received the Ad26.COV2.S COVID-19 vaccine or a placebo. This sample comprised peripheral blood, obtained in a trial of Ad26.COV2.S vaccine versus placebo. The chain joins TRBV3-1 (or the pseudogene TRBV3-2) to TRBJ1-1; a possible D gene is TRBD1 (5 bases). The CDR3 reads CASSHAQGPNTEAFF. CDR3 sequence (DNA): TGTGCCAGCAGCCACGCCCAGGGTCCGAACACTGAAGCTTTCTTT.